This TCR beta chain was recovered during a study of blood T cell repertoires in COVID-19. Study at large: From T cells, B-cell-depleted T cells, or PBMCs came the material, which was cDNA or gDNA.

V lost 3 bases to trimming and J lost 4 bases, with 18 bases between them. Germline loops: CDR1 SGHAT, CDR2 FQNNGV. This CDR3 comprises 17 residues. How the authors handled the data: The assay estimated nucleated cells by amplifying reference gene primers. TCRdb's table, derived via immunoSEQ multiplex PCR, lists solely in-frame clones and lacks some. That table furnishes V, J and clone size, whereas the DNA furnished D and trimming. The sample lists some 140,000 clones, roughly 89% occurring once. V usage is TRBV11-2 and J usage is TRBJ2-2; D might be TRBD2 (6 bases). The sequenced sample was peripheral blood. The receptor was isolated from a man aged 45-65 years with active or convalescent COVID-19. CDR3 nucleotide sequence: TGTGCCAGCAGCTTTTTTAGGGTGGGAGGATCCACCGGGGAGCTGTTTTTT. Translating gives CASSFFRVGGSTGELFF.